This TCR beta chain was recovered during a study of identical twins. TCRdb re-called the 5' RACE reads with MiXCR, one entry per CDR3 protein. The table lists 690,000 or so distinct CDR3 sequences, roughly 8% of them singletons. This CDR3 is 12 amino acids long. Germline assignment: CDR1 SEHNR and CDR2 FQNEAQ (reference sequence). The V segment lost 5 bases and the J segment 7 bases; nucleotides outside the gene matches: 5. In addition, the sample was reused for a study of yellow fever vaccine responses in identical twins.

This clonotype was sampled from a woman aged 18-29 years in good health. The chain recombines TRBV7-9 with TRBJ2-7; 7 bases fit TRBD1. Source material: PBMCs. CDR3: CASSLGQREQYF. CDR3 DNA sequence: TGTGCCAGCAGCCTGGGACAGAGGGAGCAGTACTTC.